These 6 T cell receptor beta chains share one sample of origin, sequenced in a study of cytomegalovirus exposure and HLA in healthy donors. The PCR made use of 60 Vbeta and 13 Jbeta primers. TCRdb's copy holds only in-frame clones and misses some; the assay was immunoSEQ multiplex PCR. This sample's table has 50,000 or so clones. Source material: PBMCs. These receptors all stem from a woman aged 18-35 years in good health and CMV-seronegative.

The J gene is TRBJ1-4, the V gene TRBV14; D remains ambiguous. Germline lookup yields CDR1 SGHDN and CDR2 FVKESK. Trimming stripped 1 base from V and 0 bases from J, with 9 bases between. This CDR3 has 16 residues. Here the CDR3 DNA reads TGTGCCAGCAGCCAAGTCCCCGGGGCAACTAATGAAAAACTGTTTTTT. Translated, it gives CASSQVPGATNEKLFF.

The chain employs TRBV5-1 and TRBJ2-1; 8 bases align to TRBD2. Germline-derived CDR1 and CDR2 are SGHRS and YFSETQ. Trimming at V came to 4 bases and at J to 10 bases, leaving 16 bases not matched to a gene. CDR3 length: 16 residues. The CDR3 DNA follows: TGCGCCAGCAGCCCTCGGGGAGGAGCGGGAGTAAAGGAGCAGTTCTTC. Translation gives CASSPRGGAGVKEQFF.

The chain uses TRBV6-6 and TRBJ2-1; TRBD1 is a possible D gene (5 bases). Germline values: CDR1 MNHNY, CDR2 SVGAGI (reference sequence). The CDR3 totals 15 residues. The V and J ends lost 3 bases and 4 bases respectively, with 13 bases between them. CDR3 residues: CASSYGADIYNEQFF. In DNA form, the CDR3 reads TGTGCCAGCAGTTATGGGGCGGACATATACAATGAGCAGTTCTTC.

The chain employs TRBV5-4 and TRBJ2-2; TRBD2 is a possible D gene (5 bases). Trimming pared 5 bases from V and 5 bases from J, leaving 7 bases between. The CDR3 sequence is 12 residues long. In germline, CDR1 is SGHNT, CDR2 YYREEE (reference sequence). Here the CDR3 DNA reads TGTGCCAGCAGTCGGGGTACCGGGGAGCTGTTTTTT. Its translation is CASSRGTGELFF. Full variable domain (outside the CDR3, taken from reference TRBV5-4 and TRBJ2-2): ETGVTQSPTHLIKTRGQQVTLRCSSQSGHNTVSWYQQALGQGPQFIFQYYREEENGRGNFPPRFSGLQFPNYSSELNVNALELDDSALYLCASSRGTGELFFGEGSRLTVL.

This chain links TRBV10-3 with TRBJ1-2; D is perhaps TRBD1 (5 bases). Trimming pared 4 bases from V and 5 bases from J, leaving 17 bases between. Germline lookup yields CDR1 ENHRY and CDR2 SYGVKD. The CDR3 consists of 15 residues. CDR3 in amino acids: CAISGGEEATYGYTF. CDR3 nucleotide sequence: TGTGCCATCAGTGGGGGGGAGGAAGCAACTTATGGCTACACCTTC.

CDR3 nucleotides: TGTGCCAGCAGCTATGAGGGAGGACATCTAGTGGAGCAGTACTTC. It yields the protein CASSYEGGHLVEQYF. The chain joins TRBV2 to TRBJ2-7; D is perhaps TRBD2 (6 bases). The CDR3 length is 15 residues. Germline V gene lookup returns CDR1 SNHLY and CDR2 FYNNEI. Trimming stripped 6 bases from V and 7 bases from J, with 22 bases between.